The 2 T cell receptor beta chains reported below all come from one sample, sequenced in a study of cytomegalovirus exposure and HLA in healthy donors. The table came from immunoSEQ multiplex PCR; TCRdb's copy has only in-frame clones and leaves some out. The table has more than 250,000 clones, around 91% seen once. Sequencing was done on a sample of PBMCs. These receptors originate from a woman in her 30s in good health and CMV-seronegative.

The chain recombines TRBV5-4 with TRBJ2-7, with a tentative D call TRBD2 (5 bases). Trimming removed 1 base at V and 3 bases at J, with 14 bases between. The CDR3 covers 15 residues. The germline gives CDR1 SGHNT, CDR2 YYREEE (reference sequence). CDR3: CASSLSPSGDYEQYF. CDR3 bases: TGTGCCAGCAGCTTGAGCCCCAGCGGAGACTACGAGCAGTACTTC.

The chain carries TRBV19 and TRBJ2-7, with D tentatively TRBD1 or TRBD2 (6 bases each). V shed 3 bases and J shed 4 bases, with 16 bases lying between them. The CDR3 extends over 15 amino acids. Germline V CDR1 and CDR2: LNHDA, SQIVND (reference sequence). The CDR3 coding sequence is TGTGCCAGTAGTATTCTACAGGGAGGACGGTACGAGCAGTACTTC. Its translation: CASSILQGGRYEQYF.